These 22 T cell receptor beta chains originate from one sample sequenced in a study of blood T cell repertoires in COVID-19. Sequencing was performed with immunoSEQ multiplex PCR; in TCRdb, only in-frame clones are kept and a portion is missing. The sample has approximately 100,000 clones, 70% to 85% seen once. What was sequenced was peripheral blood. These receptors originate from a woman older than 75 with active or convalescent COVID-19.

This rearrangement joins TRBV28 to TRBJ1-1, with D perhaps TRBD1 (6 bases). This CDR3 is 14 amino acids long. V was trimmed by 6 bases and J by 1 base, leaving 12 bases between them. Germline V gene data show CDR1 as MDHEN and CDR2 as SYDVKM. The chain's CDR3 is CASRKRGGNTEAFF. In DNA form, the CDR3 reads TGTGCCAGCAGGAAGAGGGGGGGGAACACTGAAGCTTTCTTT.

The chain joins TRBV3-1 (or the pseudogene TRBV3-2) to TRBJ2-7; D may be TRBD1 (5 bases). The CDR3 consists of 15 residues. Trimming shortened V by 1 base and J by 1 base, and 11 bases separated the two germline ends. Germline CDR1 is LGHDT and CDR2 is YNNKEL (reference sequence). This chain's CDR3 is CASSQGQGLSYEQYF. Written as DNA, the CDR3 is TGTGCCAGCAGCCAAGGTCAGGGTCTGTCCTACGAGCAGTACTTC.

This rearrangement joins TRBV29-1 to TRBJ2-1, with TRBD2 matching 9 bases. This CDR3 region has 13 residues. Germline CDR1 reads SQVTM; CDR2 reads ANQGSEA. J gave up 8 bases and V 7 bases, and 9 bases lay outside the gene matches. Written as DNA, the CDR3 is TGCAGCGCAGGTCTAGCGGGGTTTCATGAGCAGTTCTTC. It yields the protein CSAGLAGFHEQFF.

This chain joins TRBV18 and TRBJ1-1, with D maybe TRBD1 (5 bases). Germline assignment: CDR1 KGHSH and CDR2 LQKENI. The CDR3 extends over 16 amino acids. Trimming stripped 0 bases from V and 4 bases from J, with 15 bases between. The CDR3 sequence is CASSPPYSGSRTEAFF. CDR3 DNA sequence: TGTGCCAGCTCACCACCGTATTCAGGGTCCCGCACTGAAGCTTTCTTT. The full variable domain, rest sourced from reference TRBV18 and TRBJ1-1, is NAGVMQNPRHLVRRRGQEARLRCSPMKGHSHVYWYRQLPEEGLKFMVYLQKENIIDESGMPKERFSAEFPKEGPSILRIQQVVRGDSAAYFCASSPPYSGSRTEAFFGQGTRLTVV.

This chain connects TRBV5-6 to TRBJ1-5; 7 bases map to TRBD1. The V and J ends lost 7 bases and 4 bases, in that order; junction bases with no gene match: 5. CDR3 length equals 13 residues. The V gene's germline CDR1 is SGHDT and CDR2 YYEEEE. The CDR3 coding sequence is TGTGCCAGCGGTAGACAGGGAAATCAGCCCCAGCATTTT. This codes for CASGRQGNQPQHF.

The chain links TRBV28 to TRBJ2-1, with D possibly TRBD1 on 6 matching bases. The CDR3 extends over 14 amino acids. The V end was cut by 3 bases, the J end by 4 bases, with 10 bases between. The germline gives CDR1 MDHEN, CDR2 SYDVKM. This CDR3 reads CASSLAGQYNEQFF. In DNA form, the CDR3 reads TGTGCCAGCAGTTTGGCCGGACAGTACAATGAGCAGTTCTTC.

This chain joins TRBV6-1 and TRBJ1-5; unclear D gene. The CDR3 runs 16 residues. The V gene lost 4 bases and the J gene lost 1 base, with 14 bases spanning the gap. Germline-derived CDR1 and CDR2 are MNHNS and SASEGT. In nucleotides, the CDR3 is TGTGCCAGCAGTGGCTCCGGGAGCCTAAGCAATCAGCCCCAGCATTTT. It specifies CASSGSGSLSNQPQHF.

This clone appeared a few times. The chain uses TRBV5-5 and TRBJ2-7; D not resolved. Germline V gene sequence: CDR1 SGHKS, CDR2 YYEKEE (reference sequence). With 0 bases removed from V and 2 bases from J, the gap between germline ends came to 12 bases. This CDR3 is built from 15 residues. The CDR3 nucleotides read TGTGCCAGCAGCTTGGGCCCGGCTAGACCCTACGAGCAGTACTTC. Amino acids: CASSLGPARPYEQYF.

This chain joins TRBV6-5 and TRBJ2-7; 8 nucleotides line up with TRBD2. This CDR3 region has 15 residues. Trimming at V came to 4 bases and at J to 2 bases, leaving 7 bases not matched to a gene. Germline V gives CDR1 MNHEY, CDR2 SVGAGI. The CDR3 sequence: CASSLQREFPYEQYF. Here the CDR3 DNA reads TGTGCCAGCAGTTTGCAGCGGGAGTTTCCCTACGAGCAGTACTTC.

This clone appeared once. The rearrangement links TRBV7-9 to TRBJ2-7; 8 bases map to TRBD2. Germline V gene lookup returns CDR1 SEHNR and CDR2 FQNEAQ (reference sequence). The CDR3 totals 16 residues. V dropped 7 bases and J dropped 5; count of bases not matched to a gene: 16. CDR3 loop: CASTKTRASGFHEQYF. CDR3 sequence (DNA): TGTGCCAGCACTAAAACTCGGGCTAGCGGGTTCCACGAGCAGTACTTC.

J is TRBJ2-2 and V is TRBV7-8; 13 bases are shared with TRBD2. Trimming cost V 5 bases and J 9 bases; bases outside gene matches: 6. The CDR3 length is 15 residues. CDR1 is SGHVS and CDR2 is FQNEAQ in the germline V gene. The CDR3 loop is CASSPPGLAGRELFF. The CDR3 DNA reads TGTGCCAGCAGCCCACCGGGACTAGCGGGACGGGAGCTGTTTTTT.

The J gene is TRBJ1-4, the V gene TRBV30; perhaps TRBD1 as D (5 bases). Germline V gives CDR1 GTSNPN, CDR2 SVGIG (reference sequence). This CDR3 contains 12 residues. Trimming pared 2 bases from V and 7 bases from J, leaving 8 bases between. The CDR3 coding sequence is TGTGCCTGGAGTACGCAGGGTGAAAAACTGTTTTTT. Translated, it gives CAWSTQGEKLFF.

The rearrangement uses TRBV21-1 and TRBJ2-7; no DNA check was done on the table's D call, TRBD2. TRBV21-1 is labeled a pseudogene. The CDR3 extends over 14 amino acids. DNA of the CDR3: TGTGCCAGCTGGGGAGGAGGGCAGGGCAACGAGCAGTACTTC. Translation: CASWGGGQGNEQYF.

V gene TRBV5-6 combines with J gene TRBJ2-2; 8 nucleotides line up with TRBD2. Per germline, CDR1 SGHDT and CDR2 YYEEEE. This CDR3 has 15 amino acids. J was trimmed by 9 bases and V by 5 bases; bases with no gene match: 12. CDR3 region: CASRLSGIVSRELFF. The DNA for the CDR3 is TGTGCCAGCAGACTTAGCGGGATTGTTTCCCGGGAGCTGTTTTTT.

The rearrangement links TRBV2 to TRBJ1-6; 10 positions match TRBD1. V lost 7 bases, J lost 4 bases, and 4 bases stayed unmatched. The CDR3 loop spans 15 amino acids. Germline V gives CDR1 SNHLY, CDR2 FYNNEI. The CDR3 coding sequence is TGTGCCAGCACCTGGACAGGGGGTTATAATTCACCCCTCCACTTT. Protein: CASTWTGGYNSPLHF.

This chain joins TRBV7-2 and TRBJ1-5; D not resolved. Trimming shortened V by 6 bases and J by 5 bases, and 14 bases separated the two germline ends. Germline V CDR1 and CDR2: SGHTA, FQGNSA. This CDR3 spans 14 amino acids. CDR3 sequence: CASSETSRHQPQHF. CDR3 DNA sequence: TGTGCCAGCAGTGAGACAAGTCGTCATCAGCCCCAGCATTTT.

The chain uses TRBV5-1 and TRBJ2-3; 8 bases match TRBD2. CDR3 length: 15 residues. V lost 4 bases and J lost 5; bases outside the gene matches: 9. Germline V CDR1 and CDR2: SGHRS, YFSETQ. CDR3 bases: TGCGCCAGCAGCCCCACAGGAGCGGGAGTAGATACGCAGTATTTT. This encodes CASSPTGAGVDTQYF.

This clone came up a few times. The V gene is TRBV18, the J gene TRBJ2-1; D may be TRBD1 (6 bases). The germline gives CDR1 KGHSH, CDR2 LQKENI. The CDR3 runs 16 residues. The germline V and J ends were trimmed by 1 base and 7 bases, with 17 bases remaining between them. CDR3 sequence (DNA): TGTGCCAGCTCACCACGTCGGACACGTCAGGGGAATGAGCAGTTCTTC. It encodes CASSPRRTRQGNEQFF.

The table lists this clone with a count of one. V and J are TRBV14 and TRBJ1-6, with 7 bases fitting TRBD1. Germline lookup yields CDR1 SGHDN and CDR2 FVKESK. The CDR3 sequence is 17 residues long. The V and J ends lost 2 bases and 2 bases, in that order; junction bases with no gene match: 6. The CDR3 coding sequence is TGTGCCAGCAGCCAATTTACAGGGGCCACCTATAATTCACCCCTCCACTTT. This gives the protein CASSQFTGATYNSPLHF.

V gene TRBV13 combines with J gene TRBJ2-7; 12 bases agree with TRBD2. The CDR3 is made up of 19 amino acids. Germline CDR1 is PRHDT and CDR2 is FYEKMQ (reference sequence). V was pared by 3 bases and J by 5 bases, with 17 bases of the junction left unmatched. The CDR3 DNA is TGTGCCAGCAGCTTTAGGAGGACAAACCGGCTAGCGGGAGGGCACGAGCAGTACTTC. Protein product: CASSFRRTNRLAGGHEQYF.

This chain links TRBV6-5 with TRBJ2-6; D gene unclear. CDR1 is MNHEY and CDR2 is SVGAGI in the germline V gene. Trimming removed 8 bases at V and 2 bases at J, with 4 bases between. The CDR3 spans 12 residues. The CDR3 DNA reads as TGTGCCAGCGGAGCTGGGGCCAACGTCCTGACTTTC. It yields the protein CASGAGANVLTF.

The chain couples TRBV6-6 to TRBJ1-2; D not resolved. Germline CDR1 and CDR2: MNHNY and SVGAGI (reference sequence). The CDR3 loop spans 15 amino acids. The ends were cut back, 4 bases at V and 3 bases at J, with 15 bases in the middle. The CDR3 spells CASSSSGNQYYGYTF. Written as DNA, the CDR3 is TGTGCCAGCAGTTCCTCCGGGAATCAGTACTATGGCTACACCTTC.